The clone carrying this T cell receptor (beta chain) was seen ten or more times. Its specificity is unknown. This record comes from a study of naive and memory T cell subsets. Amplification of ligated cDNA took four PCR rounds with SP2 and nested alpha and beta constant primers. Reverse transcription of blood and skin TCR RNA was primed at alpha and beta constant regions. TCRdb reprocessed the 5' RACE reads with MiXCR, giving one entry per CDR3 protein. The table includes 60,000 or so distinct CDR3 sequences, under 8.5% detected once. Study observations and caveats: This RNA-based method may be sensitive to activation-related transcript changes.

The germline V and J ends were trimmed by 4 bases and 4 bases, with 7 bases remaining between them. The CDR3 loop spans 12 amino acids. CDR1 is SGHRS and CDR2 is YFSETQ in the germline V gene. A UMI-containing oligonucleotide was joined by 3' ligation to the TCR cDNA template. Cells were not sorted; total RNA input targeted 1 to 1000 ng. The V and J genes are TRBV5-1 and TRBJ2-3; D not certain. This sequence originates from a male donor in good health. This CDR3 reads CASSATADTQYF. CDR3 nucleotide sequence: TGCGCCAGCAGCGCGACGGCAGATACGCAGTATTTT.